One and the same sample provided the 5 T cell receptor beta chains below, sequenced in a study of CD8+ T cells in alopecia areata. Noted treatment: oral pan-JAK inhibitor, 5-10 mg twice daily. Extracted RNA was reverse transcribed into cDNA, the sequencing template. The table came from immunoSEQ multiplex PCR; TCRdb's copy has only in-frame clones and leaves some out. The sample lists 90,000 to 150,000 clones, about 50% seen once, with 0.46% in the top ten. Sequenced material: CD4+ T cells sorted from blood, taken at week 4, from a patient treated with tofacitinib. The receptors shown here come from a human donor with alopecia areata.

The rearrangement links TRBV7-3 to TRBJ1-2; 9 nucleotides line up with TRBD1. Germline trimming cut 4 bases from V and 2 bases from J; bases unmatched to any gene: 5. The length of the CDR3 is 15 residues. Germline V gene sequence: CDR1 SGHTA, CDR2 FQGTGA. Here the CDR3 DNA reads TGTGCCAGCAGCTCAACCGGGACAGGGAACTATGGCTACACCTTC. Translated, it gives CASSSTGTGNYGYTF.

The rearrangement joins TRBV5-1 to TRBJ2-1, with 9 bases aligning to TRBD2. Germline V gene data show CDR1 as SGHRS and CDR2 as YFSETQ. V dropped 4 bases and J dropped 4; count of bases not matched to a gene: 6. The CDR3 has 15 amino acids. The CDR3 here is CASSKTSGPYNEQFF. The CDR3 DNA follows: TGCGCCAGCAGCAAGACTAGCGGCCCATACAATGAGCAGTTCTTC.

The J gene is TRBJ2-5, the V gene TRBV5-1, with a possible D match to TRBD2 (7 bases). Germline assignment: CDR1 SGHRS and CDR2 YFSETQ. The V gene lost 9 bases and the J gene lost 1 base, with 16 bases spanning the gap. The CDR3 is 14 residues long. The CDR3 region is CATSGGGIQETQYF. The DNA of the CDR3 is TGCGCCACCTCGGGGGGCGGAATCCAAGAGACCCAGTACTTC.

This CDR3 is CAWSGQDGDTQYF. Written as DNA, the CDR3 is TGTGCCTGGAGTGGCCAAGACGGGGATACGCAGTATTTT. The V gene is TRBV30, the J gene TRBJ2-3; the D is unclear. V dropped 1 base and J dropped 6 bases, with 11 bases sitting between them. The CDR3 spans 13 residues. CDR1 and CDR2 from the germline V gene are GTSNPN and SVGIG (reference sequence).

This chain links TRBV30 with TRBJ1-6; TRBD1 is a possible D gene (6 bases). The V end lost 4 bases, the J end lost 6 bases, and 10 bases lay between the germline ends. CDR3 size: 13 residues. Germline V gene data show CDR1 as GTSNPN and CDR2 as SVGIG (reference sequence). The CDR3 is CAWTEQGNSPLHF. The CDR3 DNA is TGTGCCTGGACCGAACAGGGTAATTCACCCCTCCACTTT.